These 18 T cell receptor beta chains were sequenced from one sample in a study of vaccination effects on CD4 cells after COVID-19. Their antigens are not known. Assay: immunoSEQ multiplex PCR; the TCRdb copy retains only in-frame clones and omits some. Of about 72,000 clones detected, about 74% appear once; the ten largest clones hold approximately 2%. Culture lasted around eleven days before CD4+ T cell isolation. The material sequenced was CD4+ T cells from PBMCs cultured without peptide, taken before COVID-19 vaccination. The source is a human donor who received a COVID-19 vaccine.

The sample holds a few counts of this clone. V gene TRBV27 combines with J gene TRBJ2-7, with 7 bases aligning to TRBD2. The CDR3 loop spans 13 amino acids. Germline V lookup: CDR1 MNHEY, CDR2 SMNVEV (reference sequence). J was trimmed by 1 base and V by 5 bases; bases with no gene match: 2. The CDR3 reads CASSGRGSYEQYV. CDR3 coding DNA: TGTGCCAGCAGTGGGAGGGGATCCTACGAGCAGTACGTC.

The chain has TRBV28 and TRBJ1-4, with 7 bases that match TRBD1. After removal of 11 bases from V and 7 bases from J, the junction contained 10 bases not matched to a gene. From germline, CDR1 is MDHEN and CDR2 SYDVKM. The CDR3 consists of 13 residues. CDR3 sequence: CACQQGSSEKLFF. The CDR3 region has the DNA TGTGCCTGCCAACAGGGGAGTAGTGAAAAACTGTTTTTT.

In this sample, this clone turned up a few times. This sequence joins TRBV28 and TRBJ2-5; 9 positions match TRBD1. This CDR3 contains 15 residues. With V trimmed by 3 bases and J by 4 bases, 6 bases remained unmatched. The germline CDR1 and CDR2 sequences are MDHEN and SYDVKM. CDR3 amino acids: CASSLNRGLTETQYF. CDR3 sequence (DNA): TGTGCCAGCAGTTTGAACAGGGGGCTTACAGAGACCCAGTACTTC.

J is TRBJ1-2 and V is TRBV2; TRBD1 aligns across 8 bases. The CDR3 length is 12 residues. Trimming cost V 6 bases and J 8 bases; bases outside gene matches: 5. Germline assignment: CDR1 SNHLY and CDR2 FYNNEI. The CDR3 spells CASRDRGGGYTF. The DNA for the CDR3 is TGTGCCAGCAGAGACAGGGGCGGGGGCTACACCTTC.

The V gene is TRBV7-8, the J gene TRBJ2-7, with 8 bases that match TRBD1. Unmatched junction bases numbered 6, after V lost 1 base and J lost 1 base. CDR3 size: 16 residues. Germline CDR1 SGHVS, CDR2 FQNEAQ. The DNA for the CDR3 is TGTGCCAGCAGCTTAGACCCAGGGGGCGCTTCCTACGAGCAGTACGTC. This gives the protein CASSLDPGGASYEQYV.

The chain employs TRBV7-3 and TRBJ2-1; D call uncertain. CDR1 and CDR2 from the germline V gene are SGHTA and FQGTGA. The length of the CDR3 is 14 residues. V lost 1 base and J 3 bases, leaving 7 bases between the germline ends. CDR3 sequence reads: CASSLIGNYNEQFF. Here the CDR3 DNA reads TGTGCCAGCAGCTTAATAGGGAACTACAATGAGCAGTTCTTC.

This clone was counted once. The genes are TRBV7-2 and TRBJ2-1; 7 bases align to TRBD1. The CDR3 runs 15 residues. In germline, CDR1 is SGHTA, CDR2 FQGNSA. Trimming cost V 6 bases and J 2 bases; bases outside gene matches: 7. CDR3 sequence: CASRPQGLPYNEQFF. DNA for the CDR3: TGTGCCAGCAGGCCACAGGGGTTACCCTACAATGAGCAGTTCTTC.

This clone was observed once. The chain recombines TRBV29-1 with TRBJ1-2, with 7 bases that match TRBD1. Unmatched junction bases numbered 7, after V lost 0 bases and J lost 6 bases. The length of the CDR3 is 14 residues. Germline CDR1 and CDR2: SQVTM and ANQGSEA. CDR3 amino acids: CSVEDIGQADGYTF. The DNA of the CDR3 is TGCAGCGTTGAAGATATCGGACAGGCAGATGGCTACACCTTC.

J is TRBJ1-1 and V is TRBV19; maybe TRBD1 (5 bases). V lost 2 bases and J lost 1, with 11 bases in between. The CDR3 spans 15 residues. Germline lookup yields CDR1 LNHDA and CDR2 SQIVND (reference sequence). CDR3 loop: CASSISSRGNTEAFF. In DNA form, the CDR3 reads TGTGCCAGTAGTATATCGAGTAGGGGGAACACTGAAGCTTTCTTT.

The chain has TRBV5-5 and TRBJ2-1; D is ambiguous. The V and J ends lost 0 bases and 8 bases respectively, with 15 bases between them. The CDR3 extends over 15 amino acids. Looked up from germline, CDR1 is SGHKS and CDR2 is YYEKEE (reference sequence). CDR3 DNA sequence: TGTGCCAGCAGCTTGGGACCGGTACCTAGGGATGAGCAGTTCTTC. Translated: CASSLGPVPRDEQFF. Full variable domain (rest looked up from reference TRBV5-5 and TRBJ2-1): DAGVTQSPTHLIKTRGQQVTLRCSPISGHKSVSWYQQVLGQGPQFIFQYYEKEERGRGNFPDRFSARQFPNYSSELNVNALLLGDSALYLCASSLGPVPRDEQFFGPGTRLTVL.

The CDR3 is CASSLLGRGIGTEAFF. CDR3 DNA: TGCGCCAGCAGCTTATTAGGCAGGGGTATCGGCACTGAAGCTTTCTTT. This chain uses TRBV5-1 with TRBJ1-1, with D possibly being TRBD1 (6 bases). This CDR3 comprises 16 residues. Germline CDR1 reads SGHRS; CDR2 reads YFSETQ. The V and J ends lost 2 bases and 4 bases respectively, with 18 bases between them.

The V call is TRBV24-1, the J call TRBJ2-1; 7 bases line up with TRBD1. The junction had 8 bases not matched to a gene; V was cut back by 7 bases and J by 6 bases. Germline V gene data show CDR1 as KGHDR and CDR2 as SFDVKD. The CDR3 sequence is 14 residues long. CDR3: CATSPRQGSNEQFF. CDR3 in DNA: TGTGCCACCAGCCCCAGACAGGGAAGCAATGAGCAGTTCTTC.

CDR3 loop: CASSLTDNQPQHF. In DNA, the CDR3 is TGTGCCAGCAGCTTAACAGACAATCAGCCCCAGCATTTT. V is TRBV5-8 and J is TRBJ1-5; no clear D gene. The germline V gene encodes CDR1 SGHTS and CDR2 YDEGEE. The CDR3 covers 13 residues. The V end was cut by 2 bases, the J end by 3 bases, with 6 bases between.

In nucleotides, the CDR3 is TGTGCCACCAAAGTTGGAGAGACCCAGTACTTC. Protein product: CATKVGETQYF. The chain recombines TRBV24-1 with TRBJ2-5; D is unclear. Germline-derived CDR1 and CDR2 are KGHDR and SFDVKD. CDR3 length: 11 residues. V was pared by 8 bases and J by 4 bases, with 7 bases between.

This chain connects TRBV6-6 to TRBJ1-2; D is perhaps TRBD1 (6 bases). The CDR3 length is 14 residues. From germline, CDR1 is MNHNY and CDR2 SVGAGI (reference sequence). Between the trimmed V and J ends, which lost 5 bases and 8 bases, there was a span of 18 bases. The CDR3 here is CASSETGGRGGYTF. CDR3 sequence (DNA): TGTGCCAGCAGTGAGACAGGCGGACGGGGGGGCTACACCTTC.

This clone was seen only a few times. The genes are TRBV18 and TRBJ2-2; 9 bases are shared with TRBD1. V trimming: 5 bases; J trimming: 4 bases; junction bases outside the gene matches: 11. This CDR3 is 17 amino acids long. Germline V gene lookup returns CDR1 KGHSH and CDR2 LQKENI. The CDR3 loop reads CASSTLSGTGRTGELFF. The CDR3 DNA sequence: TGTGCCAGCTCAACTTTATCCGGGACAGGGCGCACCGGGGAGCTGTTTTTT.

The chain carries TRBV19 and TRBJ2-2; 8 bases are a match to TRBD1. The CDR3 length is 16 residues. V was pared by 2 bases and J by 6 bases, with 8 bases of the junction left unmatched. Germline V gives CDR1 LNHDA, CDR2 SQIVND (reference sequence). CDR3 nucleotides: TGTGCCAGTAGTATACAGGGGGCGCTTGGGTCCGGGGAGCTGTTTTTT. As protein: CASSIQGALGSGELFF.

The J gene is TRBJ1-4, the V gene TRBV5-1, with a tentative D call TRBD1 (5 bases). Germline values: CDR1 SGHRS, CDR2 YFSETQ. The CDR3 has 15 residues. V lost 5 bases and J lost 3, with 14 bases in between. Here the CDR3 reads CASSFNQGPNEKLFF. The DNA for the CDR3 is TGCGCCAGCAGTTTTAACCAGGGCCCTAATGAAAAACTGTTTTTT. The entire variable domain, with the rest obtained from reference TRBV5-1 and TRBJ1-4, is as follows: KAGVTQTPRYLIKTRGQQVTLSCSPISGHRSVSWYQQTPGQGLQFLFEYFSETQRNKGNFPGRFSGRQFSNSRSEMNVSTLELGDSALYLCASSFNQGPNEKLFFGSGTQLSVL.